The TCR beta chain under discussion was sequenced for a study of OX40 agonist ivuxolimab in advanced cancers. About the investigation overall: Ivuxolimab was an agonistic, fully human IgG2 monoclonal antibody directed against OX40 (CD134), a costimulatory receptor. The point of sequencing TCRbeta in the periphery was to test whether ivuxolimab changed TCR sequence diversity and drove clonal T-cell expansion. Partial responses occurred in three dose-escalation patients: two with cutaneous melanoma and one with hepatocellular carcinoma. Patients were allowed to have had prior anti-PD-1, anti-PD-L1 or anti-CTLA-4 therapy, and more than 30% of the dose-escalation patients had previously received checkpoint inhibitors. Among the approximately 54 dose-escalation patients, some 20 had hepatocellular carcinoma, approximately 15 melanoma, 9 renal cell carcinoma and 9 head and neck cancer. Intravenous ivuxolimab was administered to patients every 2 weeks at six dose levels: 0.01, 0.1, 0.3, 1.5, 3 and 10 mg/kg. In the dose-escalation cohort, 82.7% of patients were male, and the mean age was approximately 64 years, with a range of about 23 to 85. The monotherapy dose-escalation portion (N of about 50 patients) of the phase I ivuxolimab trial is reported in the paper. The full study reports these points: Which antigens the clonally expanded peripheral T cells were specific for was not determined. Low levels of normalized T-cell clonal expansion were also shown by some nonresponding patients. At doses of 0.1 to 3.0 mg/kg, clonal expansion of both CD4+ and CD8+ T cells in blood was seen between baseline and week 6. Partial responders in the 0.1-3.0 mg/kg groups had among the lowest normalized peripheral clonal expansion, especially among CD8+ T cells. On average, CD8+ T cells showed more expanded clones than CD4+ T cells after ivuxolimab.

The germline V and J ends show losses of 5 bases and 4 bases respectively, and no gene match explains 4 bases of the junction. The germline V gene provides CDR1 MDHEN and CDR2 SYDVKM. The CDR3 numbers 14 residues from cysteine through phenylalanine. Solely the CDR3 DNA is kept, with 42 bases framed from the first base. Note on this clone: Its antigen remains undetermined. No much larger clone is present one base from it, and per-base qualities are unavailable.

Patients with autoimmune disease history or receiving systemic immunosuppression were excluded from the trial. In every dose cohort, peripheral blood was drawn for TCR sequencing at baseline, cycle 4 day 1, and cycle 7 day 1. The samples were drawn from a first-in-human, open-label, multicenter phase I dose-escalation trial of ivuxolimab. The trial enrolled adults with locally advanced or metastatic head and neck squamous cell, hepatocellular, melanoma or renal cell carcinoma. Before TCR sequencing, CD4+ T cells and CD8+ T cells were sorted from peripheral blood as separate populations. To sequence the TCRbeta CDR3 region, genomic DNA was isolated from the sorted cells. The immunoSEQ Assay was used for sequencing of TCRbeta CDR3 regions. Not all clones reach the TCRdb copy of this immuneACCESS table, which keeps in-frame sequences only. Checked studies attribute under half of the gap to unresolved V genes and leave the rest unexplained. The sample has 60,000 or so clones on record, nearly 90% of them singletons. The ten largest make up about 5% of the sample.

The receptor was isolated from an adult with an advanced solid tumor such as melanoma, head and neck, liver or kidney cancer. The chain links TRBV28 with TRBJ2-5; 10 bases in the middle match TRBD1. This material consisted of CD4+ or CD8+ T cells sorted from blood, taken in a trial of the OX40 agonist ivuxolimab. The DNA is TGTGCCAGCAGTACGACAGGGGGCAGAGAGACCCAGTACTTC. Its protein is CASSTTGGRETQYF.